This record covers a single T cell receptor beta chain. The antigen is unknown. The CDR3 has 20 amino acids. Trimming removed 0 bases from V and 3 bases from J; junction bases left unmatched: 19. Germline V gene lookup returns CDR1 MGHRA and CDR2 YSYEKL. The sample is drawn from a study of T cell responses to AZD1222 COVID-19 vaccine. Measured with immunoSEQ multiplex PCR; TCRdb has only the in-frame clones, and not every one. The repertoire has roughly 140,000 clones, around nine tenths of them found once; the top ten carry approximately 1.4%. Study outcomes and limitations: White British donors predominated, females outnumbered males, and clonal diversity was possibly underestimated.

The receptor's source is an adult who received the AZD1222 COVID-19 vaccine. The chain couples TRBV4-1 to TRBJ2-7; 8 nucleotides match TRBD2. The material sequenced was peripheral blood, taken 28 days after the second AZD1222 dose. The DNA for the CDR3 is TGCGCCAGCAGCCAAGATACCACTTTGACTAGCGTTAGAAGTGGCTACGAGCAGTACTTC. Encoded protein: CASSQDTTLTSVRSGYEQYF.